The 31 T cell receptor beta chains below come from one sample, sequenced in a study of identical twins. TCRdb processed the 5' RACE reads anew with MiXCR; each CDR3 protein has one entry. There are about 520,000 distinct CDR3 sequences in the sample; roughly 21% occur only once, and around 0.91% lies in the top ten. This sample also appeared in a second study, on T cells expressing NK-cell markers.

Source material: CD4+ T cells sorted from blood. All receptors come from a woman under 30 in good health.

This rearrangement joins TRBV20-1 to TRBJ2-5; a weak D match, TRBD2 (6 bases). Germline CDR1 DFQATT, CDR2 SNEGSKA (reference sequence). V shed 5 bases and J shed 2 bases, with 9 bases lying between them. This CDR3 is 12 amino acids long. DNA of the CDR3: TGCAGTGCTCTTAGCGGACAAGAGACCCAGTACTTC. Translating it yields CSALSGQETQYF.

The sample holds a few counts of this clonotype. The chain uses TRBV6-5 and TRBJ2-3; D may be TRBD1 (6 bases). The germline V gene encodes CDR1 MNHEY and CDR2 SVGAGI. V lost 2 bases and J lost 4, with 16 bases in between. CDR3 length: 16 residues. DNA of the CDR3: TGTGCCAGCAGTTACCAGGGGCGATCCGGGGCAGATACGCAGTATTTT. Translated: CASSYQGRSGADTQYF.

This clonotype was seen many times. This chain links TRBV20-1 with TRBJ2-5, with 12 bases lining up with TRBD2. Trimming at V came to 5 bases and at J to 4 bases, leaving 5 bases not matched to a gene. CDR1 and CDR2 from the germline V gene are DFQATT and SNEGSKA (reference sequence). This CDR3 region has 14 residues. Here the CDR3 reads CSAPLAGGGETQYF. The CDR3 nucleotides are TGCAGTGCTCCTCTAGCGGGAGGGGGAGAGACCCAGTACTTC.

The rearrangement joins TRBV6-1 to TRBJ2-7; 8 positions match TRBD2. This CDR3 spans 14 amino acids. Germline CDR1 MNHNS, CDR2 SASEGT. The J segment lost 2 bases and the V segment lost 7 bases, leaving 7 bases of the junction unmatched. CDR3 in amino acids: CASIQIAGTYEQYF. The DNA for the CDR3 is TGTGCCAGCATCCAGATAGCGGGAACCTACGAGCAGTACTTC.

In DNA, the CDR3 is TGTGCCAGCAAAATCCGAACAGGGGGGTACACTGAAGCTTTCTTT. This translates into CASKIRTGGYTEAFF. The chain has TRBV7-2 and TRBJ1-1, with 8 bases identical to TRBD1. Germline V gene data show CDR1 as SGHTA and CDR2 as FQGNSA. The V segment lost 7 bases and the J segment 3 bases; nucleotides outside the gene matches: 10. CDR3 length equals 15 residues. Supplemented by reference TRBV7-2 and TRBJ1-1, the full variable domain reads GAGVSQSPSNKVTEKGKDVELRCDPISGHTALYWYRQSLGQGLEFLIYFQGNSAPDKSGLPSDRFSAERTGGSVSTLTIQRTQQEDSAVYLCASKIRTGGYTEAFFGQGTRLTVV.

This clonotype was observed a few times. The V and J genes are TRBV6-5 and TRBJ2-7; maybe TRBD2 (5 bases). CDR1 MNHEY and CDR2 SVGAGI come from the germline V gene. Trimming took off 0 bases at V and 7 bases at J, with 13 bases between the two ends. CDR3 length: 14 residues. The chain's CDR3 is CASSYSGSPREQYF. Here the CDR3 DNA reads TGTGCCAGCAGTTACTCGGGGAGCCCTAGGGAGCAGTACTTC.

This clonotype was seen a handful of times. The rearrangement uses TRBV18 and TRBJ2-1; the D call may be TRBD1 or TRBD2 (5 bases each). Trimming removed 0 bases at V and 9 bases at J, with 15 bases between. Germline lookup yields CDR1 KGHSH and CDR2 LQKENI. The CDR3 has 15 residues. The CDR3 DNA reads TGTGCCAGCTCACCACCGATGCAGGGCAGCGGTGAGCAGTTCTTC. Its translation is CASSPPMQGSGEQFF.

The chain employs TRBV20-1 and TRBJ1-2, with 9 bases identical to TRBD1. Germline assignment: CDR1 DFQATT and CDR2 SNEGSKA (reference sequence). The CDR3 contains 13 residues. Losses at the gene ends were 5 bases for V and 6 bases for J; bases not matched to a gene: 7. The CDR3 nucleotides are TGCAGTGCTGTACAGGGGGCGTTGGATGGCTACACCTTC. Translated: CSAVQGALDGYTF.

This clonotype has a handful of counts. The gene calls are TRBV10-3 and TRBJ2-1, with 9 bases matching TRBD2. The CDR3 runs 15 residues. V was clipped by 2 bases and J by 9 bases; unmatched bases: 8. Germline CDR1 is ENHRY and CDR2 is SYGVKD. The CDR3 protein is CAISEVAGGRSEQFF. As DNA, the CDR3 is TGTGCCATCAGTGAGGTGGCGGGGGGGAGGAGTGAGCAGTTCTTC.

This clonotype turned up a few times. CDR3 bases: TGTGCCAGCAGTTACCGGCGCCTGGGTACGCAGTATTTT. Amino acids: CASSYRRLGTQYF. The chain joins TRBV6-5 to TRBJ2-3; D is unresolved. This CDR3 contains 13 residues. The germline V gene has CDR1 MNHEY and CDR2 SVGAGI. Trimming took 2 bases from V and 8 from J, leaving 11 bases between them.

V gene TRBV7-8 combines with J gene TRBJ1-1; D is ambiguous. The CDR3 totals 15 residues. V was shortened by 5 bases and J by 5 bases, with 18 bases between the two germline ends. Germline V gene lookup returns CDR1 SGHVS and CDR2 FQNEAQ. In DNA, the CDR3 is TGTGCCAGCAGCCCCCTCCAAGGGATGGGAACTGAAGCTTTCTTT. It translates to CASSPLQGMGTEAFF.

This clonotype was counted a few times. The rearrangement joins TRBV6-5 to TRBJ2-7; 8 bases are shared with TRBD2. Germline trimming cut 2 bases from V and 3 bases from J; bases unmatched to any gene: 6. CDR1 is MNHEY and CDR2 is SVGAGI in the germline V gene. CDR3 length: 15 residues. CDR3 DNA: TGTGCCAGCAGTTACGGGGGACTAGGGGACTACGAGCAGTACTTC. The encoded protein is CASSYGGLGDYEQYF.

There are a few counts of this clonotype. CDR3 bases: TGCGCCAGCAGCTTGACATTTCCCGGAGAGGGCAATTCACCCCTCCACTTT. Its translation is CASSLTFPGEGNSPLHF. The chain links TRBV5-1 to TRBJ1-6; D call uncertain. The CDR3 sequence is 17 residues long. Germline lookup yields CDR1 SGHRS and CDR2 YFSETQ. V lost 1 base, J lost 7 bases, and 18 bases lay in between.

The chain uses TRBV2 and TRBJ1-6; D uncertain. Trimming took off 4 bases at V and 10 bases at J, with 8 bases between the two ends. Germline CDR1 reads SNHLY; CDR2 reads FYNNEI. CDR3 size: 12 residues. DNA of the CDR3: TGTGCCAGCAGTGGGGAGGCCTCACCCCTCCACTTT. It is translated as CASSGEASPLHF.

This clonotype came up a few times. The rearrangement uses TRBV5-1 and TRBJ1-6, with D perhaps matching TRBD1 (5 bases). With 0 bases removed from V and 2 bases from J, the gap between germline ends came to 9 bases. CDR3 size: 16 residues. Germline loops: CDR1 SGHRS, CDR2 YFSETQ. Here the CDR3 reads CASSLEGIPYNSPLHF. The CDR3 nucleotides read TGCGCCAGCAGCTTGGAGGGGATTCCCTATAATTCACCCCTCCACTTT.

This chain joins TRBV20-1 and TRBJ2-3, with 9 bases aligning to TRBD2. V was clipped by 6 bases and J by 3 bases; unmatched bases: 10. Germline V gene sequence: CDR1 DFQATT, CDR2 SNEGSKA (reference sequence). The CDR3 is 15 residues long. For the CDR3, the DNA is TGCAGTGCCCCCATACGGCTAGCGGGGACAGATACGCAGTATTTT. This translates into CSAPIRLAGTDTQYF.

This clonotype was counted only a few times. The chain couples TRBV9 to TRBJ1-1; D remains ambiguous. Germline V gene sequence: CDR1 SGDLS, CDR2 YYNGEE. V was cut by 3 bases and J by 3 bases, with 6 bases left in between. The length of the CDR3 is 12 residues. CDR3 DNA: TGTGCCAGCAGCGCCCGGGACACTGAAGCTTTCTTT. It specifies CASSARDTEAFF.

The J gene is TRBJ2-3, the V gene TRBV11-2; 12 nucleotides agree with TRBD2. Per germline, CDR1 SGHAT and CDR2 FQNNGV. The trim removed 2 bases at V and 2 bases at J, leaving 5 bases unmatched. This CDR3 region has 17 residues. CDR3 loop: CASSLIWTSGTTDTQYF. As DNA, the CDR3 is TGTGCCAGCAGCTTAATATGGACTAGCGGGACCACAGATACGCAGTATTTT.

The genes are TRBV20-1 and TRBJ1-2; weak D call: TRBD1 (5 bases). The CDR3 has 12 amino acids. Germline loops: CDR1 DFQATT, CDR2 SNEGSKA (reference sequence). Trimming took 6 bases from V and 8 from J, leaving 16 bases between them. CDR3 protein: CSAGTTGWGYTF. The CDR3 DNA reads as TGCAGTGCGGGTACTACAGGATGGGGCTACACCTTC.

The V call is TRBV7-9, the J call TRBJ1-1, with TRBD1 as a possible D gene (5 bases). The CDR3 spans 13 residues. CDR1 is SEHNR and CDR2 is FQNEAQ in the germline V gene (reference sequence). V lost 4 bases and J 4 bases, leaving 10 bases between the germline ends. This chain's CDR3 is CASSSGRSTEAFF. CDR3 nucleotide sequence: TGTGCCAGCAGCTCAGGGAGAAGCACTGAAGCTTTCTTT.

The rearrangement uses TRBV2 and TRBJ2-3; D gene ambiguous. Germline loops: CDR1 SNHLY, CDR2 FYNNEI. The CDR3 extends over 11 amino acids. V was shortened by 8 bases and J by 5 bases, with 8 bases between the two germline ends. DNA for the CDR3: TGTGCCAGCGGCCCCTTAGATACGCAGTATTTT. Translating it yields CASGPLDTQYF.

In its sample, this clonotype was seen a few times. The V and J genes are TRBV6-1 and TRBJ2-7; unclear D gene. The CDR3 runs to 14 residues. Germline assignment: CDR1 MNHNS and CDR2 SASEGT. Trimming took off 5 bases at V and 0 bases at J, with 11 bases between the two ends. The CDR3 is CASSKTASSYEQYF. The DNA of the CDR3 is TGTGCCAGCAGTAAGACTGCAAGCTCCTACGAGCAGTACTTC.

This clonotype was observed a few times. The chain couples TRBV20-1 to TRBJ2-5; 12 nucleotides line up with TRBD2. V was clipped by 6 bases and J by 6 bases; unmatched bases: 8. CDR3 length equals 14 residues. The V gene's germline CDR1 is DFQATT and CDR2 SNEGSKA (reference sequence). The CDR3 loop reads CSAPSGGALKTQYF. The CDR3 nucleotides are TGCAGTGCCCCTAGCGGGGGGGCCTTGAAGACCCAGTACTTC.

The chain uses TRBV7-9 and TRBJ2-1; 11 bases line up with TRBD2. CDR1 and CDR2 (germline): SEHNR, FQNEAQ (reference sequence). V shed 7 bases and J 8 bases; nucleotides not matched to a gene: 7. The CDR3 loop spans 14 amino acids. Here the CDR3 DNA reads TGTGCCAGCAACCTAGCGGGAGGTGAGGATGAGCAGTTCTTC. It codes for CASNLAGGEDEQFF.

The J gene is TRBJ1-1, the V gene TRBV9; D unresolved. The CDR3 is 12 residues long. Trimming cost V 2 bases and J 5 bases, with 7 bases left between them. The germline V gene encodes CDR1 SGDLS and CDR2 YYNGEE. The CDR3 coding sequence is TGTGCCAGCAGCGTCACGGAAACTGAAGCTTTCTTT. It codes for CASSVTETEAFF. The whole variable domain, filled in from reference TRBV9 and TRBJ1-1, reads DSGVTQTPKHLITATGQRVTLRCSPRSGDLSVYWYQQSLDQGLQFLIQYYNGEERAKGNILERFSAQQFPDLHSELNLSSLELGDSALYFCASSVTETEAFFGQGTRLTVV.

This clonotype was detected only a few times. CDR3 nucleotide sequence: TGCAGTGCTAGTAAGGCTAGCGGGCATTTGAGCTCCTACAATGAGCAGTTCTTC. Translated, it gives CSASKASGHLSSYNEQFF. The chain has TRBV20-1 and TRBJ2-1; 8 nucleotides agree with TRBD2. Germline values: CDR1 DFQATT, CDR2 SNEGSKA (reference sequence). The junction had 13 bases not matched to a gene; V was cut back by 3 bases and J by 0 bases. The CDR3 has 18 amino acids.

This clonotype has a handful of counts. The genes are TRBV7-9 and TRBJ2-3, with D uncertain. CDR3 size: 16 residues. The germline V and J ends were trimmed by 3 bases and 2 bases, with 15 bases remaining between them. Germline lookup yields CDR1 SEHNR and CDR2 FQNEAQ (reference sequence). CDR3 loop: CASSFNSLGSTDTQYF. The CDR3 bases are TGTGCCAGCAGCTTTAATTCCCTTGGGTCCACAGATACGCAGTATTTT.

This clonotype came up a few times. CDR3 DNA sequence: TGTGCCAGTAGTATAAACTGGTCAGGGGAGCAGTTCTTC. It encodes CASSINWSGEQFF. The rearrangement uses TRBV19 and TRBJ2-1, with D possibly being TRBD1 (5 bases). In germline, CDR1 is LNHDA, CDR2 SQIVND (reference sequence). V was cut by 2 bases and J by 10 bases, with 12 bases left in between. The CDR3 extends over 13 amino acids.

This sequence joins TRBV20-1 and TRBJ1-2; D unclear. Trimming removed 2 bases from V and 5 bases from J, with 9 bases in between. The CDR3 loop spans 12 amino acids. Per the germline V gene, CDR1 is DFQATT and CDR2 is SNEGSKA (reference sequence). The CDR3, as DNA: TGCAGTGCTAGACTACTGATATATGGCTACACCTTC. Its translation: CSARLLIYGYTF.

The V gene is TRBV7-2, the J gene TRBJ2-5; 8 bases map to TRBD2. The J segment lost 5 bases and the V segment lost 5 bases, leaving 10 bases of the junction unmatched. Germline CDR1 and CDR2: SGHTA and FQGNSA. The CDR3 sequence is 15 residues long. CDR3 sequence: CASSQWVSGAETQYF. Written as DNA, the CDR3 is TGTGCCAGCAGCCAGTGGGTTAGCGGGGCGGAGACCCAGTACTTC. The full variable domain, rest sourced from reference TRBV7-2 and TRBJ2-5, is GAGVSQSPSNKVTEKGKDVELRCDPISGHTALYWYRQSLGQGLEFLIYFQGNSAPDKSGLPSDRFSAERTGGSVSTLTIQRTQQEDSAVYLCASSQWVSGAETQYFGPGTRLLVL.

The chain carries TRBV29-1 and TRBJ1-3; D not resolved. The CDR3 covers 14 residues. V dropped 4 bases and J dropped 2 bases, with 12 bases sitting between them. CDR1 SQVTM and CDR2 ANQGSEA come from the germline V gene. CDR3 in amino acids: CSVVFWGAGNTIYF. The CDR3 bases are TGCAGCGTTGTTTTCTGGGGAGCTGGAAACACCATATATTTT.